This T cell receptor (beta chain) was retrieved from a study of T cell responses to AZD1222 COVID-19 vaccine (dated by TCRdb to about 2021). General notes on the study: Because spike-specific TCR depth and breadth did not differ between the two schedules, AZD1222 recipients who got a second dose at roughly 4 weeks were pooled with those who got a second dose at roughly 12 weeks. Trial participants were enrolled into age subgroups of 18-55, 56-69 and 70-plus years, which contained around 140, 26 and 57 TCR-sequenced participants, respectively. A total of approximately 230 trial participants underwent TCR sequencing, of whom 207 received two doses of AZD1222 and 26 received two doses of the MenACWY control vaccine.

Explained via the paper, the time point label denotes: baseline before first vaccination. The vaccinee samples were drawn from two UK trials, COV001 and COV002, one of which was a single-blind randomized controlled phase 2/3 trial testing AZD1222 (ChAdOx1 nCoV-19) in healthy adults. For TCRbeta chain sequencing, PBMC samples from trial participants were taken at day 0 and at day 28 after the second dose. Study-wide findings and limitations: Participants were mostly white British and included more females than males, and it was suggested by the authors that clonal diversity may have been underestimated. The vaccine-associated CD4 TCRs covered the entire spike protein, and the dominant responses fell in regions 160-218 and 743-854. No day 14 peak-response samples were available, so repertoires were characterized only after the peak T cell response. A significant rise in spike-specific TCR breadth and depth was observed after two AZD1222 doses relative to day 0 and relative to MenACWY recipients. Conclusions about previously exposed vaccinees are limited because only five to seven AZD1222 recipients were SARS-CoV-2 seropositive at baseline. Nearly half of unique spike-specific TCRs reportedly recognized epitopes outside regions mutated in the B.1.351 and B.1.1.7 variants. The 56-69-year group was small, and its depth increase did not reach significance, likely because of low power.

From the cysteine up to the phenylalanine, the CDR3 has a length of 13 residues. Only the CDR3 DNA stays, 39 bases, in frame from base 1. CDR1 and CDR2, looked up from the germline V gene (reference sequence), are SSHAT and FNYEAQ. The CDR3 regions of human TCRbeta chains were analyzed by immunosequencing. In the paper's pipeline: TCRs in the repertoires were matched against a reference library of SARS-CoV-2-specific TCRs that had been generated with the MIRA antigen-specificity platform. Breadth was defined as the fraction of unique TCRs that were SARS-CoV-2-associated, and depth was defined as the fraction of total T cells that were SARS-CoV-2-associated. Each spike-specific TCR was assigned to its reactive spike region and to a CD4 or CD8 class using the MIRA data. Log10-transformed breadth and depth values were compared by one-way ANOVA with Sidak's multiple comparisons tests. The table was pulled from immuneACCESS by TCRdb, which kept in-frame rearrangements only. Such tables lose some clones; where checked, under half of the loss comes from unresolved V genes, and the rest has no known cause. The V and J calls and clone size were taken over from that table, and D and trimming were inferred from the DNA. In this sample the table shows approximately 92,000 clones, nearly 90% of which occur a single time. Of the sample, approximately 2.9% falls within the top ten clones.

As regards this clone: There is no known antigen for this receptor. The junction does not match germline at one end; this may be a read error.

The sequence was obtained from an adult in good health. The material sequenced was peripheral blood, taken on day 0 of AZD1222 vaccination. The chain is encoded by TRBV7-7 joined to TRBJ1-1; the D gene is not confidently resolved. The CDR3 here reads CASSFAVNTEAFF. In nucleotide form, the sequence is TGTGCTAGCAGCTTTGCGGTGAACACTGAAGCTTTCTTT.